The 20 T cell receptor beta chains reported below all come from one sample, sequenced in a study of T cell changes during pregnancy in multiple sclerosis. Produced via immunoSEQ multiplex PCR; TCRdb's table is partial and in-frame only. The data show approximately 90,000 clones, around 90% seen once. Sequencing used peripheral blood, obtained before pregnancy. Receptor source: a female donor with multiple sclerosis, enrolled in a pregnancy study.

The CDR3 DNA follows: TGCGCCAGCAGCCAAGATCCCCGACAGGGAAACACCATATATTTT. It yields the protein CASSQDPRQGNTIYF. The chain recombines TRBV4-3 with TRBJ1-3; a weak D match, TRBD1 (5 bases). CDR1 and CDR2 from the germline V gene are LGHNA and YSLEER. This CDR3 has 15 residues. The ends were cut back, 0 bases at V and 4 bases at J, with 10 bases in the middle.

J is TRBJ2-5 and V is TRBV9; 8 bases line up with TRBD1. This CDR3 contains 15 residues. Germline values: CDR1 SGDLS, CDR2 YYNGEE. J gave up 5 bases and V 0 bases, and 6 bases lay outside the gene matches. The CDR3 DNA reads as TGTGCCAGCAGCGTAGACGGGGACAGGCGGGAGACCCAGTACTTC. This sequence encodes CASSVDGDRRETQYF.

The rearrangement joins TRBV5-1 to TRBJ2-3; weak D call: TRBD2 (6 bases). CDR1 SGHRS and CDR2 YFSETQ come from the germline V gene. Trimming shortened V by 2 bases and J by 6 bases, and 28 bases separated the two germline ends. The CDR3 length is 19 residues. The DNA of the CDR3 is TGCGCCAGCAGCTTAGACGACCCTTTACGCGGGGCCCCTGGGGATACGCAGTATTTT. It is translated as CASSLDDPLRGAPGDTQYF.

The genes are TRBV2 and TRBJ2-7; D unclear. The CDR3 is 14 residues long. The germline V and J ends were trimmed by 4 bases and 2 bases, with 12 bases remaining between them. Germline assignment: CDR1 SNHLY and CDR2 FYNNEI. The CDR3 protein is CASSAHGRAYEQYF. CDR3 coding DNA: TGTGCCAGCAGTGCCCATGGTCGGGCCTACGAGCAGTACTTC.

The chain couples TRBV27 to TRBJ2-7; 8 nucleotides match TRBD2. The germline gives CDR1 MNHEY, CDR2 SMNVEV (reference sequence). Trimming at V came to 10 bases and at J to 3 bases, leaving 8 bases not matched to a gene. There are 13 residues in the CDR3. CDR3 loop: CATRGGPIYEQYF. CDR3 bases: TGTGCCACCCGGGGGGGGCCCATCTACGAGCAGTACTTC.

This clone was observed once. This chain connects TRBV7-8 to TRBJ1-2, with a possible D match to TRBD1 (5 bases). The CDR3 extends over 16 amino acids. The germline V gene encodes CDR1 SGHVS and CDR2 FQNEAQ. The V and J ends lost 3 bases and 0 bases respectively, with 14 bases between them. CDR3 sequence: CASSFFNRIANYGYTF. The CDR3 DNA follows: TGTGCCAGCAGCTTTTTCAACAGGATAGCTAACTATGGCTACACCTTC. Supplemented by reference TRBV7-8 and TRBJ1-2, the full variable domain reads GAGVSQSPRYKVAKRGQDVALRCDPISGHVSLFWYQQALGQGPEFLTYFQNEAQLDKSGLPSDRFFAERPEGSVSTLKIQRTQQEDSAVYLCASSFFNRIANYGYTFGSGTRLTVV.

This sequence joins TRBV6-1 and TRBJ1-5; 7 nucleotides align to TRBD1. CDR3 length equals 15 residues. Germline values: CDR1 MNHNS, CDR2 SASEGT. V lost 10 bases and J lost 3; bases outside the gene matches: 12. For the CDR3, the DNA is TGTGCCACCATATTCTTGGACAGGTCCAATCAGCCCCAGCATTTT. Its protein is CATIFLDRSNQPQHF.

The CDR3 sequence is CASGAGHSEQFF. CDR3 nucleotides: TGTGCCAGCGGGGCCGGGCACAGTGAGCAGTTCTTC. The V gene is TRBV6-5, the J gene TRBJ2-1, with D perhaps TRBD1 (5 bases). This CDR3 has 12 amino acids. Trimming cost V 8 bases and J 9 bases, with 14 bases left between them. Germline lookup yields CDR1 MNHEY and CDR2 SVGAGI.

The V gene is TRBV29-1, the J gene TRBJ1-3, with a weak D call TRBD1 (5 bases). The CDR3 totals 14 residues. Trimming took off 7 bases at V and 0 bases at J, with 13 bases between the two ends. Per the germline V gene, CDR1 is SQVTM and CDR2 is ANQGSEA. The CDR3, as DNA: TGCAGCGGGAGGGGTCTTGACTCTGGAAACACCATATATTTT. It yields the protein CSGRGLDSGNTIYF. The full variable domain, with the rest looked up from reference TRBV29-1 and TRBJ1-3, is SAVISQKPSRDICQRGTSLTIQCQVDSQVTMMFWYRQQPGQSLTLIATANQGSEATYESGFVIDKFPISRPNLTFSTLTVSNMSPEDSSIYLCSGRGLDSGNTIYFGEGSWLTVV.

The CDR3 region has the DNA TGTGCCATCAGTACCGGGACAGGAAACTACGAGCAGTACTTC. Its protein product is CAISTGTGNYEQYF. The chain joins TRBV10-3 to TRBJ2-7; 8 bases map to TRBD1. The CDR3 runs 14 residues. Unmatched junction bases numbered 6, after V lost 5 bases and J lost 3 bases. Germline values: CDR1 ENHRY, CDR2 SYGVKD.

This clone was observed a single time. This chain connects TRBV28 to TRBJ2-2; D is uncertain. Germline CDR1 and CDR2: MDHEN and SYDVKM. Trimming cost V 6 bases and J 4 bases, with 6 bases left between them. This CDR3 is built from 12 residues. In DNA form, the CDR3 reads TGTGCCAGCAGGCCTAGCACCGGGGAGCTGTTTTTT. Translated, it gives CASRPSTGELFF.

The J gene is TRBJ2-7, the V gene TRBV5-3; 9 nucleotides match TRBD2. TRBV5-3 is identified as an open reading frame with a role that is uncertain. J lost 4 bases, V lost 2 bases, and 4 bases had no gene match. The CDR3 length is 14 residues. The chain's CDR3 is CARSLGAGGYEQYF. In DNA, the CDR3 is TGTGCCAGAAGCTTAGGAGCGGGAGGTTACGAGCAGTACTTC.

The chain links TRBV2 to TRBJ2-7; D perhaps matches TRBD1 (5 bases). In germline, CDR1 is SNHLY, CDR2 FYNNEI. The CDR3 is 14 residues long. Trimming cost V 6 bases and J 3 bases, with 15 bases left between them. The CDR3 is CASRGLGPFYEQYF. CDR3 nucleotides: TGTGCCAGCAGGGGGCTGGGCCCTTTCTACGAGCAGTACTTC.

J is TRBJ1-5 and V is TRBV2; 9 nucleotides line up with TRBD1. CDR3 length: 15 residues. In germline, CDR1 is SNHLY, CDR2 FYNNEI. Losses at the gene ends were 6 bases for V and 5 bases for J; bases not matched to a gene: 8. The chain's CDR3 is CASRQPGQGYQPQHF. The CDR3 nucleotides read TGTGCCAGCAGGCAACCGGGACAGGGTTATCAGCCCCAGCATTTT.

This chain joins TRBV7-9 and TRBJ1-2; TRBD1 matches 7 bases. CDR3 length equals 14 residues. J gave up 8 bases and V 5 bases, and 11 bases lay outside the gene matches. Germline CDR1 and CDR2: SEHNR and FQNEAQ (reference sequence). The CDR3 DNA is TGTGCCAGCAGCCCCCCTCGACAGGGTGACGGCTACACCTTC. Translation: CASSPPRQGDGYTF.

The rearrangement uses TRBV9 and TRBJ2-1; 8 bases fit TRBD2. Germline CDR1 is SGDLS and CDR2 is YYNGEE. Trimming took 3 bases from V and 4 from J; bases not matched to a gene: 6. This CDR3 spans 15 amino acids. In DNA form, the CDR3 reads TGTGCCAGCAGCGGGACTAGCCGGGGTTACAATGAGCAGTTCTTC. This gives the protein CASSGTSRGYNEQFF.

The chain has TRBV7-2 and TRBJ1-5; TRBD1 matches 7 bases. Germline V gene data show CDR1 as SGHTA and CDR2 as FQGNSA. The trim removed 5 bases at V and 0 bases at J, leaving 4 bases unmatched. CDR3 length: 15 residues. The CDR3 spells CASSPGQVSNQPQHF. CDR3 in DNA: TGTGCCAGCAGCCCCGGACAGGTTAGCAATCAGCCCCAGCATTTT.

J is TRBJ1-1 and V is TRBV19; 9 positions agree with TRBD1. Germline V gene sequence: CDR1 LNHDA, CDR2 SQIVND (reference sequence). V lost 5 bases and J lost 3; bases outside the gene matches: 1. This CDR3 contains 13 residues. CDR3 bases: TGTGCCAGTAGTCGACAGGGGGACACTGAAGCTTTCTTT. Its translation: CASSRQGDTEAFF.

This chain joins TRBV27 and TRBJ2-5, with 7 bases lining up with TRBD1. The V and J ends lost 3 bases and 5 bases, in that order; junction bases with no gene match: 9. The germline V gene encodes CDR1 MNHEY and CDR2 SMNVEV (reference sequence). CDR3 size: 15 residues. CDR3 region: CASSLEAATGETQYF. CDR3 in DNA: TGTGCCAGCAGTTTGGAGGCGGCGACAGGGGAGACCCAGTACTTC.

The chain carries TRBV6-4 and TRBJ1-1; 12 nucleotides line up with TRBD1. The CDR3 totals 18 residues. Germline V CDR1 and CDR2: MRHNA, SNTAGT. The ends lost 0 bases at V and 3 bases at J; junction bases unmatched: 8. The CDR3 DNA reads as TGTGCCAGCAGTGACTCGGGGACAGGGGGCGATTTGTACACTGAAGCTTTCTTT. It translates to CASSDSGTGGDLYTEAFF.